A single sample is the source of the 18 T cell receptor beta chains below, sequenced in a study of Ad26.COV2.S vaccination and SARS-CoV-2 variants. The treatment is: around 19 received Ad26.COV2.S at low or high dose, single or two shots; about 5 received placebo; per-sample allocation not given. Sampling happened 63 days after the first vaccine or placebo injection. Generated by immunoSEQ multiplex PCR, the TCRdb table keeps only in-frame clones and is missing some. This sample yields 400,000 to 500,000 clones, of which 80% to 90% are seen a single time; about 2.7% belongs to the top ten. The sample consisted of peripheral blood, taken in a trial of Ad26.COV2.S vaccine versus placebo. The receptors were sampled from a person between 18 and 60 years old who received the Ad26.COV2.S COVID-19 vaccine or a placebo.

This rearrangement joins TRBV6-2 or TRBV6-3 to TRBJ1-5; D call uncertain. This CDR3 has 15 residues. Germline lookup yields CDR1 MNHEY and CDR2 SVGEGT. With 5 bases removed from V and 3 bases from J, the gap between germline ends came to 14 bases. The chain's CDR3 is CASSHLPSHNQPQHF. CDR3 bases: TGTGCCAGCAGTCACCTTCCCTCCCACAATCAGCCCCAGCATTTT.

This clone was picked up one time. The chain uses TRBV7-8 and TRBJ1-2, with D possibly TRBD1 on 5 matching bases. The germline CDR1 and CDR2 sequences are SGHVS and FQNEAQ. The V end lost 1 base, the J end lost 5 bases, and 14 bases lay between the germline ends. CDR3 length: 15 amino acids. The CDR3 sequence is CASSLGSSQGYGYTF. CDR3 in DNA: TGTGCCAGCAGCTTAGGCAGTAGTCAGGGTTATGGCTACACCTTC. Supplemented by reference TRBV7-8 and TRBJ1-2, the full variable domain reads GAGVSQSPRYKVAKRGQDVALRCDPISGHVSLFWYQQALGQGPEFLTYFQNEAQLDKSGLPSDRFFAERPEGSVSTLKIQRTQQEDSAVYLCASSLGSSQGYGYTFGSGTRLTVV.

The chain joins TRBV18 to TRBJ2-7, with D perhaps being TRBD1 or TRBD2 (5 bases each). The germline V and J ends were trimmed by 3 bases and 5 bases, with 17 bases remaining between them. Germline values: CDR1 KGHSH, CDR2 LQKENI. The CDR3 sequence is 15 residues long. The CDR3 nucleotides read TGTGCCAGCTCACCCCGGGACCCTACCGACAACGAGCAGTACTTC. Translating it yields CASSPRDPTDNEQYF.

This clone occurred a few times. In DNA, the CDR3 is TGTGCCAGCAGTTTATCTCCGGGACAGAACCCTACTTTATATGGCTACACCTTC. It codes for CASSLSPGQNPTLYGYTF. V gene TRBV27 combines with J gene TRBJ1-2, with 7 bases identical to TRBD1. There are 18 residues in the CDR3. V dropped 0 bases and J dropped 5; count of bases not matched to a gene: 15. Germline CDR1 reads MNHEY; CDR2 reads SMNVEV (reference sequence).

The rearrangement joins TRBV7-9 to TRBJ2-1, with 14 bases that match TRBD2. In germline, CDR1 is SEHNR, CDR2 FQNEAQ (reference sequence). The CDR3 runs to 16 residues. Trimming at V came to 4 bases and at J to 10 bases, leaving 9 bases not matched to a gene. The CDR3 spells CASSYEKGLAGDEQFF. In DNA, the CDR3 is TGTGCCAGCAGCTACGAGAAGGGACTAGCGGGAGACGAGCAGTTCTTC.

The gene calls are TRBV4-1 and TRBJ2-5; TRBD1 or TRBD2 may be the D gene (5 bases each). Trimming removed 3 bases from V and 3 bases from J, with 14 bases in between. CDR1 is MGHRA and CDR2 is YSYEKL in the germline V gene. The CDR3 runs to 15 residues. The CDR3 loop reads CASSQSRDGEETQYF. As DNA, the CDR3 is TGCGCCAGCAGCCAGAGCCGGGACGGAGAAGAGACCCAGTACTTC.

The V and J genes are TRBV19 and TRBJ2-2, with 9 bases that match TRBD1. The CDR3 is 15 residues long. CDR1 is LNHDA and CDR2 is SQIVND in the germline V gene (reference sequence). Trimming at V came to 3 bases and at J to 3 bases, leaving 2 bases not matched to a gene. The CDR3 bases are TGTGCCAGTAGTATCCGGGACAGGGACACCGGGGAGCTGTTTTTT. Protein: CASSIRDRDTGELFF.

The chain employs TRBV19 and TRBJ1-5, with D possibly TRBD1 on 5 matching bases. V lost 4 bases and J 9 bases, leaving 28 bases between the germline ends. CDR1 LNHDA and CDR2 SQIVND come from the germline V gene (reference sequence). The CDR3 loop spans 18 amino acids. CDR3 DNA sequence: TGTGCCAGTAGTACCCCACCAGGGACGGGCCCCGGAAGGTGGCCCCAGCATTTT. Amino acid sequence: CASSTPPGTGPGRWPQHF.

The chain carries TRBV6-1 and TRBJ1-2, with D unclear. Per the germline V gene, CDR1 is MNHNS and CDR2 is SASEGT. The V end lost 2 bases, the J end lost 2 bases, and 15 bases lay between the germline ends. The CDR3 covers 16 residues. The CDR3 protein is CASSETGFWANYGYTF. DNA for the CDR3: TGTGCCAGCAGTGAAACTGGCTTTTGGGCGAACTATGGCTACACCTTC.

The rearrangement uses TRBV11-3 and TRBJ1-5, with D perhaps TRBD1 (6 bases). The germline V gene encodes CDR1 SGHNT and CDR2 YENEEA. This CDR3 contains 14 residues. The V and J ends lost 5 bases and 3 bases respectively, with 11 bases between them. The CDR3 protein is CASSQGGNNQPQHF. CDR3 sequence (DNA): TGTGCCAGCAGCCAAGGGGGAAACAATCAGCCCCAGCATTTT.

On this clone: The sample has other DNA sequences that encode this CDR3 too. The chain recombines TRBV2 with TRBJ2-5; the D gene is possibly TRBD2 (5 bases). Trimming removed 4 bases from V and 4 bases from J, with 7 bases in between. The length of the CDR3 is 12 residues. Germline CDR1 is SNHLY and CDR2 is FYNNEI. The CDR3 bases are TGTGCCAGCAGTGCCAGCGGAGAGACCCAGTACTTC. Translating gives CASSASGETQYF.

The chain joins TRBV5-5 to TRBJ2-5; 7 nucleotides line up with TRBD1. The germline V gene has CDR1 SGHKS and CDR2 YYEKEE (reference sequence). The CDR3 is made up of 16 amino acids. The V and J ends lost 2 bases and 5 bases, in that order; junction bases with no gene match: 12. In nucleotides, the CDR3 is TGTGCCAGCAGCTTCCGGACAGGCGGTCCCGAGGAGACCCAGTACTTC. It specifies CASSFRTGGPEETQYF.

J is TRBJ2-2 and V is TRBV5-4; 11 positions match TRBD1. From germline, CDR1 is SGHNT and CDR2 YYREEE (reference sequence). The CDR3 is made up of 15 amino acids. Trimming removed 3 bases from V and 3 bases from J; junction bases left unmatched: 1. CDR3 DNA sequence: TGTGCCAGCAGCTGGGGACAGGGGGACACCGGGGAGCTGTTTTTT. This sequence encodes CASSWGQGDTGELFF.

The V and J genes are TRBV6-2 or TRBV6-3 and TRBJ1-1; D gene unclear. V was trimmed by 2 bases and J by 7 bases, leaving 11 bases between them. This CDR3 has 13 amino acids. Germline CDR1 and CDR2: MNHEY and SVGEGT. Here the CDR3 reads CASSYKGPNEAFF. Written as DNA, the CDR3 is TGTGCCAGCAGTTACAAGGGTCCAAATGAAGCTTTCTTT.

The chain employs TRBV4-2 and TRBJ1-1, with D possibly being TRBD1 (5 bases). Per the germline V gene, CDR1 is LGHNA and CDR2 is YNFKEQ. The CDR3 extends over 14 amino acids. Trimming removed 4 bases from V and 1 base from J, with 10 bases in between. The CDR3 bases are TGTGCCAGCAGCCGAGACAGCCGGAACACTGAAGCTTTCTTT. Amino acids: CASSRDSRNTEAFF.

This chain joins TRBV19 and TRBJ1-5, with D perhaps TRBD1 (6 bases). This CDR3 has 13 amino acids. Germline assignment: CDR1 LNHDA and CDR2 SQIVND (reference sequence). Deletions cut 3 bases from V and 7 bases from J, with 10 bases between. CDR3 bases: TGTGCCAGTAGTATCCCCCAGGGGCAGCCCCAGCATTTT. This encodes CASSIPQGQPQHF.

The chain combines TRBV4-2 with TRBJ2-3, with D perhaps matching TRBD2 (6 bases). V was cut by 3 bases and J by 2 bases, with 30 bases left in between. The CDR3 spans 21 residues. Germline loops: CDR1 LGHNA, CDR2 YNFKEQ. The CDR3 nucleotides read TGTGCCAGCAGCCATCCCTTCGCGCTCTGGGTCGGGGGAGGAATCACAGATACGCAGTATTTT. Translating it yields CASSHPFALWVGGGITDTQYF.

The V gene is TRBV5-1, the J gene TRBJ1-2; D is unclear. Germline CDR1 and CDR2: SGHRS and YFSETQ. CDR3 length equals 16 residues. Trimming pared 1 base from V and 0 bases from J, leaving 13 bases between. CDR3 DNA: TGCGCCAGCAGCTTGTCAGGAGTACCTTCTAACTATGGCTACACCTTC. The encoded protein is CASSLSGVPSNYGYTF.